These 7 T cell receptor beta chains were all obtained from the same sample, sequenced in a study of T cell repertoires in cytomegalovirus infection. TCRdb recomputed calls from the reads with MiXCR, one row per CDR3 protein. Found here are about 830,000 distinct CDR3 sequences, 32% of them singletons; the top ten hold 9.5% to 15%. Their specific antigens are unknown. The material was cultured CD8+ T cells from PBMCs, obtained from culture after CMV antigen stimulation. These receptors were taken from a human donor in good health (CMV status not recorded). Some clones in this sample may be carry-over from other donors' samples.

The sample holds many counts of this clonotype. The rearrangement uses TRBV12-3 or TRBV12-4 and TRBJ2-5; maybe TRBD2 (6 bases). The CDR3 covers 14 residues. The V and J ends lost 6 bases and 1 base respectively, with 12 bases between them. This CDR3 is CASSLGGVQETQYF. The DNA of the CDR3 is TGTGCCAGCAGCCTAGGAGGGGTCCAAGAGACCCAGTACTTC.

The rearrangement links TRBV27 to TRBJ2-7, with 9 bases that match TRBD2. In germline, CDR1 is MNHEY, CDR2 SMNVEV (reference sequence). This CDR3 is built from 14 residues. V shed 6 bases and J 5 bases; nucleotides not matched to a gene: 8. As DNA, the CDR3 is TGTGCCAGCAGCGTCCGAGCGGGGGGAAACGAGCAGTACGTC. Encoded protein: CASSVRAGGNEQYV.

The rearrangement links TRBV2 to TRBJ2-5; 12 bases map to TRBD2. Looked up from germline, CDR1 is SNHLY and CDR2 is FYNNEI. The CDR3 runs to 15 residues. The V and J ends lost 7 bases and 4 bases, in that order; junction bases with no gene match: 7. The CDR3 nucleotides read TGTGCCAGCAACAGACTAGCGGGGGAAGGAGAGACCCAGTACTTC. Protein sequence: CASNRLAGEGETQYF.

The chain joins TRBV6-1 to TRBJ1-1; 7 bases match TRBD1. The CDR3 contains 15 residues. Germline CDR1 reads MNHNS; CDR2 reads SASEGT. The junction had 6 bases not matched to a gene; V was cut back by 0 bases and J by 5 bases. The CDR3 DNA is TGTGCCAGCAGTGAAGCGACAGGGTCGGGGACTGAAGCTTTCTTT. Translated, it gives CASSEATGSGTEAFF.

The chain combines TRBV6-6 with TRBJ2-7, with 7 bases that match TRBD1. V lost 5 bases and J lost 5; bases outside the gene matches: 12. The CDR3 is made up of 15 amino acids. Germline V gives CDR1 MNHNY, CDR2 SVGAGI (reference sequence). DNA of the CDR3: TGTGCCAGCAGTCTCGGACAGGAAATAAGGGACGAGCAGTACGTC. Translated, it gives CASSLGQEIRDEQYV.

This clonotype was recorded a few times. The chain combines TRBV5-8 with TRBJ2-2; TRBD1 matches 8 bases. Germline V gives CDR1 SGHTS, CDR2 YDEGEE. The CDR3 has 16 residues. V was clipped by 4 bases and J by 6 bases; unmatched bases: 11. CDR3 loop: CASSGPDREIPGELFF. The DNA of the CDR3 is TGTGCCAGCAGCGGTCCGGACAGGGAAATCCCCGGGGAGCTGTTTTTT. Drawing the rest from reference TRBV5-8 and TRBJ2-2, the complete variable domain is EAGVTQSPTHLIKTRGQQATLRCSPISGHTSVYWYQQALGLGLQFLLWYDEGEERNRGNFPPRFSGRQFPNYSSELNVNALELEDSALYLCASSGPDREIPGELFFGEGSRLTVL.

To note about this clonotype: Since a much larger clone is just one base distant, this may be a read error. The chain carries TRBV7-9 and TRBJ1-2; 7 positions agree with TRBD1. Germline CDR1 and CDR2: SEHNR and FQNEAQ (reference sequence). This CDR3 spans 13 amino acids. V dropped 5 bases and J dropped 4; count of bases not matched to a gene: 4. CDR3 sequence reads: CASSRGQFYGYTF. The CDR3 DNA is TGTGCCAGCAGCCGGGGACAGTTCTATGGCTACACCTTC.